These 27 T cell receptor beta chains came from one sample sequenced in a study of T cell responses to AZD1222 COVID-19 vaccine. Measured with immunoSEQ multiplex PCR; TCRdb has only the in-frame clones, and not every one. This sample has around 180,000 clones, with approximately 90% found just once. The starting material was peripheral blood, obtained on day 0 of AZD1222 vaccination. The receptors originated from an adult in good health.

The chain combines TRBV4-1 with TRBJ2-2; D might be TRBD1 (6 bases). The length of the CDR3 is 16 residues. CDR1 MGHRA and CDR2 YSYEKL come from the germline V gene. The germline V and J ends were trimmed by 1 base and 1 base, with 10 bases remaining between them. In DNA, the CDR3 is TGCGCCAGCAGCCAAGTCCAGACAGGGAACACCGGGGAGCTGTTTTTT. Translation gives CASSQVQTGNTGELFF.

The chain links TRBV5-1 to TRBJ1-4; no clear D. Trimming removed 7 bases from V and 3 bases from J, with 10 bases in between. The CDR3 runs 13 residues. Germline loops: CDR1 SGHRS, CDR2 YFSETQ. This CDR3 reads CASARGSNEKLFF. The CDR3 region has the DNA TGCGCCAGCGCGAGAGGTTCTAATGAAAAACTGTTTTTT. Based on the CDR3 plus reference TRBV5-1 and TRBJ1-4, the full variable domain is KAGVTQTPRYLIKTRGQQVTLSCSPISGHRSVSWYQQTPGQGLQFLFEYFSETQRNKGNFPGRFSGRQFSNSRSEMNVSTLELGDSALYLCASARGSNEKLFFGSGTQLSVL.

The V call is TRBV7-9, the J call TRBJ1-2, with TRBD1 identical over 8 bases. CDR3 size: 14 residues. Unmatched junction bases numbered 7, after V lost 6 bases and J lost 4 bases. Germline loops: CDR1 SEHNR, CDR2 FQNEAQ (reference sequence). Here the CDR3 DNA reads TGTGCCAGCAGACCTGGACAGGGTGGCTATGGCTACACCTTC. Protein sequence: CASRPGQGGYGYTF.

In the case of this clone: Other DNA sequences in the sample encode the same CDR3. The genes are TRBV6-5 and TRBJ2-7; D is unresolved. Trimming cost V 7 bases and J 4 bases, with 8 bases left between them. The germline gives CDR1 MNHEY, CDR2 SVGAGI. The CDR3 covers 11 residues. In DNA form, the CDR3 reads TGTGCCAGCACTAGAGGTTACGAGCAGTACTTC. It translates to CASTRGYEQYF.

V gene TRBV12-3 or TRBV12-4 combines with J gene TRBJ2-1, with unresolved D. Deletions cut 6 bases from V and 4 bases from J, with 10 bases between. The CDR3 loop spans 13 amino acids. The CDR3 DNA reads as TGTGCCAGCAGCCTCCCCGGTTACAATGAGCAGTTCTTC. Translating it yields CASSLPGYNEQFF.

This clone appeared once. V and J are TRBV11-2 and TRBJ2-1; 7 bases match TRBD2. V lost 5 bases to trimming and J lost 6 bases; unmatched junction nucleotides: 7. The length of the CDR3 is 14 residues. Germline V CDR1 and CDR2: SGHAT, FQNNGV. The CDR3 loop reads CASSPTAGSNEQFF. In DNA form, the CDR3 reads TGTGCCAGCAGCCCCACAGCGGGGTCCAATGAGCAGTTCTTC.

The chain uses TRBV24-1 and TRBJ2-3; D is perhaps TRBD2 (6 bases). The germline V gene encodes CDR1 KGHDR and CDR2 SFDVKD. This CDR3 is 17 amino acids long. V dropped 4 bases and J dropped 0 bases, with 16 bases sitting between them. Here the CDR3 reads CATSDPSLGGSTDTQYF. The CDR3, as DNA: TGTGCCACCAGTGACCCGTCTTTGGGGGGTAGCACAGATACGCAGTATTTT.

This clone was seen just once. The J gene is TRBJ2-1, the V gene TRBV5-6, with a possible D match to TRBD1 (6 bases). Deletions cut 0 bases from V and 8 bases from J, with 9 bases between. The CDR3 is 13 amino acids. Germline CDR1 SGHDT, CDR2 YYEEEE. The CDR3: CASSLGGPYEQFF. CDR3 nucleotides: TGTGCCAGCAGCTTGGGGGGGCCCTATGAGCAGTTCTTC.

The J gene is TRBJ2-5, the V gene TRBV3-1 (or the pseudogene TRBV3-2); the D call may be TRBD1 or TRBD2 (5 bases each). Trimming removed 1 base at V and 4 bases at J, with 13 bases between. Germline V gene sequence: CDR1 LGHDT, CDR2 YNNKEL (reference sequence). The CDR3 runs 15 residues. The CDR3 nucleotides read TGTGCCAGCAGCCAAGTTGCCGGGGCAGGAGAGACCCAGTACTTC. Amino acids: CASSQVAGAGETQYF.

In regard to this clone: The sample carries other DNA sequences with the same CDR3. The chain recombines TRBV7-3 with TRBJ1-1; no clear D gene. This CDR3 is built from 14 residues. Germline CDR1 and CDR2: SGHTA and FQGTGA. Trimming left V 0 bases short and J 4 bases short, with 9 bases between. CDR3: CASSLTGEGTEAFF. In DNA form, the CDR3 reads TGTGCCAGCAGCTTAACGGGTGAGGGCACTGAAGCTTTCTTT.

This clone showed up just once. The chain recombines TRBV25-1 with TRBJ2-1; D gene uncertain. Germline V gene sequence: CDR1 MGHDK, CDR2 SYGVNS. CDR3 length: 13 amino acids. The V end lost 3 bases, the J end lost 3 bases, and 6 bases lay between the germline ends. The CDR3 nucleotides read TGTGCCAGCAGTGACCCGAACTACAATGAGCAGTTCTTC. It codes for CASSDPNYNEQFF.

This chain links TRBV5-1 with TRBJ2-3; 9 bases align to TRBD2. In germline, CDR1 is SGHRS, CDR2 YFSETQ. This CDR3 contains 16 residues. V trimming: 0 bases; J trimming: 0 bases; junction bases outside the gene matches: 2. CDR3 DNA: TGCGCCAGCAGCTTGGTGCGGGGGGGCAGCACAGATACGCAGTATTTT. It yields the protein CASSLVRGGSTDTQYF.

The chain carries TRBV18 and TRBJ2-2; D is unclear. The germline gives CDR1 KGHSH, CDR2 LQKENI. CDR3 size: 13 residues. With 4 bases removed from V and 4 bases from J, the gap between germline ends came to 7 bases. The CDR3 loop is CASSRAITGELFF. The CDR3 region has the DNA TGTGCCAGCTCACGCGCAATCACCGGGGAGCTGTTTTTT.

This sequence joins TRBV11-3 and TRBJ2-3, with D unresolved. Germline-derived CDR1 and CDR2 are SGHNT and YENEEA. V was shortened by 2 bases and J by 1 base, with 13 bases between the two germline ends. This CDR3 comprises 16 residues. Written as DNA, the CDR3 is TGTGCCAGCAGCTTATCCACATCCCGAGGCACAGATACGCAGTATTTT. As protein: CASSLSTSRGTDTQYF.

The chain links TRBV18 to TRBJ1-6; 9 positions agree with TRBD1. Trimming took 3 bases from V and 2 from J; bases not matched to a gene: 5. The CDR3 is 17 residues long. The germline gives CDR1 KGHSH, CDR2 LQKENI. CDR3 protein: CASSPGQGSTYNSPLHF. The CDR3 DNA reads TGTGCCAGCTCACCCGGACAGGGGAGTACCTATAATTCACCCCTCCACTTT.

The gene calls are TRBV27 and TRBJ2-1, with a possible D match to TRBD2 (5 bases). V gave up 4 bases and J gave up 1 base, with 14 bases separating them. Germline CDR1 and CDR2: MNHEY and SMNVEV (reference sequence). The CDR3 contains 16 residues. The CDR3 nucleotides read TGTGCCAGCAGTTCAGCACTAGGTTTTTCCTACAATGAGCAGTTCTTC. Translating gives CASSSALGFSYNEQFF.

This clone was recorded once. The chain links TRBV3-1 (or the pseudogene TRBV3-2) to TRBJ1-2; no clear D. Trimming removed 2 bases at V and 8 bases at J, with 12 bases between. Germline V lookup: CDR1 LGHDT, CDR2 YNNKEL (reference sequence). The CDR3 is 13 residues long. Here the CDR3 reads CASSQTPTQGYTF. The CDR3 DNA is TGTGCCAGCAGCCAAACCCCTACGCAAGGCTACACCTTC.

The CDR3 coding sequence is TGTGCCAGCAGCCCAGCCGCTAGTAGCTCCTACAATGAGCAGTTCTTC. Translated, it gives CASSPAASSSYNEQFF. This sequence joins TRBV11-2 and TRBJ2-1, with D unclear. This CDR3 has 16 residues. The germline gives CDR1 SGHAT, CDR2 FQNNGV. V lost 5 bases to trimming and J lost 0 bases, with 14 bases between them.

CDR3 protein: CASSLRSFDRGNQPQHF. DNA for the CDR3: TGTGCCAGCAGTTTACGTTCTTTCGACAGGGGAAATCAGCCCCAGCATTTT. The chain couples TRBV28 to TRBJ1-5; 8 nucleotides match TRBD1. With 2 bases clipped from V and 4 bases from J, the junction kept 10 bases outside the gene matches. The length of the CDR3 is 17 residues. Germline CDR1 MDHEN, CDR2 SYDVKM.

Points on this clone: Other DNA sequences in the sample encode the same CDR3. The chain couples TRBV9 to TRBJ2-3; D possibly corresponds to TRBD2 (6 bases). V lost 2 bases to trimming and J lost 0 bases, with 7 bases between them. The CDR3 length is 14 residues. The germline V gene has CDR1 SGDLS and CDR2 YYNGEE. CDR3: CASSVGGSTDTQYF. In DNA form, the CDR3 reads TGTGCCAGCAGCGTGGGGGGTAGCACAGATACGCAGTATTTT.

V is TRBV3-1 (or the pseudogene TRBV3-2) and J is TRBJ1-4; 7 nucleotides match TRBD1. V lost 2 bases and J lost 2; bases outside the gene matches: 11. Germline V CDR1 and CDR2: LGHDT, YNNKEL (reference sequence). This CDR3 comprises 18 residues. CDR3 nucleotides: TGTGCCAGCAGCCAATCGACAGGGAACTATGCGACTAATGAAAAACTGTTTTTT. It codes for CASSQSTGNYATNEKLFF.

J is TRBJ2-5 and V is TRBV12-5; D gene unclear. V was shortened by 4 bases and J by 3 bases, with 6 bases between the two germline ends. The CDR3 spans 12 residues. Germline CDR1 is LGHNT and CDR2 is FRNRAP. CDR3 amino acids: CASGWAEETQYF. The CDR3 nucleotides are TGTGCTAGTGGTTGGGCCGAAGAGACCCAGTACTTC. The full variable domain, its missing parts supplied by reference TRBV12-5 and TRBJ2-5, is DARVTQTPRHKVTEMGQEVTMRCQPILGHNTVFWYRQTMMQGLELLAYFRNRAPLDDSGMPKDRFSAEMPDATLATLKIQPSEPRDSAVYFCASGWAEETQYFGPGTRLLVL.

The V gene is TRBV25-1, the J gene TRBJ2-2; TRBD2 is a possible D gene (5 bases). Germline CDR1 is MGHDK and CDR2 is SYGVNS. Trimming took off 3 bases at V and 2 bases at J, with 10 bases between the two ends. The CDR3 consists of 15 residues. In DNA form, the CDR3 reads TGTGCCAGCAGTGATCTCGGGGTAAACACCGGGGAGCTGTTTTTT. It is translated as CASSDLGVNTGELFF.

CDR3: CASSASRGTAQETQYF. The CDR3 DNA reads as TGTGCCAGCAGCGCTTCCCGGGGGACAGCCCAAGAGACCCAGTACTTC. The chain combines TRBV9 with TRBJ2-5, with D tentatively TRBD1 (7 bases). CDR1 is SGDLS, CDR2 YYNGEE, per germline. V lost 3 bases and J lost 1, with 16 bases in between. The length of the CDR3 is 16 residues.

This chain connects TRBV4-3 to TRBJ2-7; 8 bases align to TRBD1. Per the germline V gene, CDR1 is LGHNA and CDR2 is YSLEER. This CDR3 is 15 amino acids long. V lost 3 bases, J lost 4 bases, and 8 bases stayed unmatched. This CDR3 reads CASSQDRDRRYEQYF. The CDR3 DNA reads TGCGCCAGCAGCCAGGACCGGGACAGGAGATACGAGCAGTACTTC.

The gene calls are TRBV6-2 or TRBV6-3 and TRBJ2-7, with no clear D. V was clipped by 6 bases and J by 0 bases, with 3 bases between them. Germline V gives CDR1 MNHEY, CDR2 SVGEGT. This CDR3 comprises 11 residues. The CDR3 loop is CASSHSYEQYF. In DNA, the CDR3 is TGTGCCAGCAGCCACTCCTACGAGCAGTACTTC.

The CDR3 protein is CASSQETRGLFF. The CDR3 bases are TGTGCCAGCAGCCAAGAAACCAGGGGGCTGTTTTTT. This chain uses TRBV4-2 with TRBJ2-2; weak D call: TRBD1 (6 bases). Per germline, CDR1 LGHNA and CDR2 YNFKEQ. V dropped 0 bases and J dropped 13 bases, with 9 bases sitting between them. The CDR3 extends over 12 amino acids.